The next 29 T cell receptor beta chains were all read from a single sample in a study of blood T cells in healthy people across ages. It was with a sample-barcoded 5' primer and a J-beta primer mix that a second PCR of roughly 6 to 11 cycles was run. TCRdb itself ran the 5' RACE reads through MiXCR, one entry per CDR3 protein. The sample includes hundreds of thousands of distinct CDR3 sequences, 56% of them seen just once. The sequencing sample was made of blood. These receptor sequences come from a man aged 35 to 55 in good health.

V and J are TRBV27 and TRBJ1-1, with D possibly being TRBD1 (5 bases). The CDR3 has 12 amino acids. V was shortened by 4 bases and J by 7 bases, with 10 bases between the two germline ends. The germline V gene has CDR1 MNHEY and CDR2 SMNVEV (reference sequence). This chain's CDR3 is CASSSRQNEAFF. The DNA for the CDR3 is TGTGCCAGCAGTTCTAGACAGAATGAAGCTTTCTTT.

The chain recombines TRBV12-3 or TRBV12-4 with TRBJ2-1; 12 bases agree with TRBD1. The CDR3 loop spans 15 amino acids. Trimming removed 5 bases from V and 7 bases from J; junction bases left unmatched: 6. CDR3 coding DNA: TGTGCCAGCAGTAAGCGGGACAGGGGGCGAAATGAGCAGTTCTTC. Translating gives CASSKRDRGRNEQFF.

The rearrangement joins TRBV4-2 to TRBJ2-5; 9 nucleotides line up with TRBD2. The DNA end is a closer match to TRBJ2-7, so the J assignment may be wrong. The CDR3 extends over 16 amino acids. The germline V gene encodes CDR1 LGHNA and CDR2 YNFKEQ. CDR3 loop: CASSQEASGATYEQYF. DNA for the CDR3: TGTGCCAGCAGCCAAGAAGCTAGCGGGGCGACCTACGAGCAGTACTTC.

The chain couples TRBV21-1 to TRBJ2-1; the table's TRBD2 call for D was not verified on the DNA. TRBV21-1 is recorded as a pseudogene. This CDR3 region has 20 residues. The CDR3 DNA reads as TGTGCCAGCAGCAAAAGACTAGCCCCCGAAGACCTTCCCTCCTACAATGAGCAGTTCTTC. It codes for CASSKRLAPEDLPSYNEQFF.

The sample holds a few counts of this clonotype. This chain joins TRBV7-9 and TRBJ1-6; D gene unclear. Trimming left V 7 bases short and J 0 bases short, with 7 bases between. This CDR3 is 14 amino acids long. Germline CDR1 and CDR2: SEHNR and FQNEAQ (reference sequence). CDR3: CASTKSSYNSPLHF. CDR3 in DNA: TGTGCCAGCACCAAGAGCTCCTATAATTCACCCCTCCACTTT.

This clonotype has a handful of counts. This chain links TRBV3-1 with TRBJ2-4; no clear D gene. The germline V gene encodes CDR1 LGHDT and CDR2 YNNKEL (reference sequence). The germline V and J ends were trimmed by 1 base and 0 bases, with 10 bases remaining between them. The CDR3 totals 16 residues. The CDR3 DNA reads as TGTGCCAGCAGCCAAGGAACGGCGTTAGCCAAAAACATTCAGTACTTC. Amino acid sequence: CASSQGTALAKNIQYF.

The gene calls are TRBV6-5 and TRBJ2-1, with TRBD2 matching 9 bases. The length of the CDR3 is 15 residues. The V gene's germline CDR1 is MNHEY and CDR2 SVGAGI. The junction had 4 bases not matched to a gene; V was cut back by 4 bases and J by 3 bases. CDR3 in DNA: TGTGCCAGCAGTTGGGGACTAGCAGGCTACAATGAGCAGTTCTTC. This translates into CASSWGLAGYNEQFF.

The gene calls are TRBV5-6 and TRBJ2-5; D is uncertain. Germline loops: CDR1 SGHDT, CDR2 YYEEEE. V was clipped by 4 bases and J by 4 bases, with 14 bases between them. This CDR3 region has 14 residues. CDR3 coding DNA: TGTGCCAGCAGCAGCAGTTGGATCGGAGAGACCCAGTACTTC. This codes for CASSSSWIGETQYF.

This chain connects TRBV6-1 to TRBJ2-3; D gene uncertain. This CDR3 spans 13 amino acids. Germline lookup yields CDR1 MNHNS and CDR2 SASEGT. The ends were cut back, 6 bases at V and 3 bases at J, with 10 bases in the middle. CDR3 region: CASSIGMTDTQYF. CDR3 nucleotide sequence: TGTGCCAGCAGCATTGGCATGACAGATACGCAGTATTTT.

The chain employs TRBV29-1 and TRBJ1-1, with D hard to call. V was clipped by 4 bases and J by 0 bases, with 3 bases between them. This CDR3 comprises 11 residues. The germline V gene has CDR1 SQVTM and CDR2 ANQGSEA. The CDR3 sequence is CSVVVNTEAFF. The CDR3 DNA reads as TGCAGCGTTGTGGTGAACACTGAAGCTTTCTTT.

The CDR3 reads CASSFPGSSQETQYF. Written as DNA, the CDR3 is TGCGCCAGCAGCTTTCCGGGATCGTCCCAAGAGACCCAGTACTTC. The rearrangement joins TRBV5-1 to TRBJ2-5; D possibly corresponds to TRBD2 (5 bases). V lost 2 bases to trimming and J lost 1 base, with 12 bases between them. Germline assignment: CDR1 SGHRS and CDR2 YFSETQ. The CDR3 covers 15 residues. The full variable domain, rest sourced from reference TRBV5-1 and TRBJ2-5, is KAGVTQTPRYLIKTRGQQVTLSCSPISGHRSVSWYQQTPGQGLQFLFEYFSETQRNKGNFPGRFSGRQFSNSRSEMNVSTLELGDSALYLCASSFPGSSQETQYFGPGTRLLVL.

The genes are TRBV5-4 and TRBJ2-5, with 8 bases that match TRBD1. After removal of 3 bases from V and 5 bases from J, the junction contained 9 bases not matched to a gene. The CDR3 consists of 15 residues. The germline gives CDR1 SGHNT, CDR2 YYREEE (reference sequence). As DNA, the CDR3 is TGTGCCAGCAGCTCCACCGGACAGGGAGAGGAGACCCAGTACTTC. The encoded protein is CASSSTGQGEETQYF.

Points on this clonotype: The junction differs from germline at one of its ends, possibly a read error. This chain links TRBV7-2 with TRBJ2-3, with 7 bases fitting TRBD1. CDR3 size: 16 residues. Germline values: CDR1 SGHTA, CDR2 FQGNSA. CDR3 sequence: CGSSPRQGNDPYTQYF. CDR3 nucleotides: TGTGGCAGCAGCCCAAGACAGGGAAACGACCCGTATACGCAGTATTTT. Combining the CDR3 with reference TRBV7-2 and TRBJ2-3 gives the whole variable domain GAGVSQSPSNKVTEKGKDVELRCDPISGHTALYWYRQSLGQGLEFLIYFQGNSAPDKSGLPSDRFSAERTGGSVSTLTIQRTQQEDSAVYLCGSSPRQGNDPYTQYFGPGTRLTVL.

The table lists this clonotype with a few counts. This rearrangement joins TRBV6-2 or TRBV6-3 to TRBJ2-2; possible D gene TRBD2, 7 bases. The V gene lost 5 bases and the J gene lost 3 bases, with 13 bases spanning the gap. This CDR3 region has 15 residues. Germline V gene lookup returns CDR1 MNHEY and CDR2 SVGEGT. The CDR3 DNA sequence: TGTGCCAGCAGTAGCGGGGCAGGGGACACCGGGGAGCTGTTTTTT. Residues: CASSSGAGDTGELFF.

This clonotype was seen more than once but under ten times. The CDR3 nucleotides are TGTGCCAGCAGCTCTCTTCCAGGGACAGGGGTTACGAACACTGAAGCTTTCTTT. Translation: CASSSLPGTGVTNTEAFF. The chain recombines TRBV5-5 with TRBJ1-1; 10 bases line up with TRBD1. The CDR3 covers 18 residues. The V gene end was trimmed by 3 bases and the J gene end by 1 base; junction bases not matched to a gene: 12. Germline CDR1 and CDR2: SGHKS and YYEKEE (reference sequence).

The CDR3 nucleotides are TGTGCCAGCACGTTTGGAGGAAATAATTCACCCCTCCACTTT. This codes for CASTFGGNNSPLHF. V and J are TRBV27 and TRBJ1-6; D gene uncertain. This CDR3 spans 14 amino acids. CDR1 MNHEY and CDR2 SMNVEV come from the germline V gene (reference sequence). The V and J ends lost 7 bases and 5 bases respectively, with 12 bases between them.

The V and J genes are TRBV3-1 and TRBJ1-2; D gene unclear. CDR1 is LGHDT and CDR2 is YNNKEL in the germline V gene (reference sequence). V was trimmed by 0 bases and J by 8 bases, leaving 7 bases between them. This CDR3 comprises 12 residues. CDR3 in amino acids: CASSQDPGGYTF. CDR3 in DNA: TGTGCCAGCAGCCAAGATCCTGGGGGCTACACCTTC.

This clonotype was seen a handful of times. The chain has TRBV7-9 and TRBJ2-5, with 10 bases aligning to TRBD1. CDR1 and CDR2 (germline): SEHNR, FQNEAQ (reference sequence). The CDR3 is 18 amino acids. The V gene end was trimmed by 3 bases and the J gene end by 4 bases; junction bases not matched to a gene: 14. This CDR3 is CASSLRPGQGSKGETQYF. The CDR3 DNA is TGTGCCAGCAGCTTGAGACCGGGACAGGGGAGTAAAGGAGAGACCCAGTACTTC.

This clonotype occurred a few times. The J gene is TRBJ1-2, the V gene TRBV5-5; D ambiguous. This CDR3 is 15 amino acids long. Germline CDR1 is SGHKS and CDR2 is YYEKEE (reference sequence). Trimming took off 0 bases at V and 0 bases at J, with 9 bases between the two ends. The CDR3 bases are TGTGCCAGCAGCTTGGTCTGGAGAGCTAACTATGGCTACACCTTC. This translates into CASSLVWRANYGYTF.

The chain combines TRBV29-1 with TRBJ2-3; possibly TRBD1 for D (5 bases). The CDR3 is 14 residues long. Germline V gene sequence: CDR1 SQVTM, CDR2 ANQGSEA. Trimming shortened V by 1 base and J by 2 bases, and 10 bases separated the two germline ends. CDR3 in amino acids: CSVEAWGATDTQYF. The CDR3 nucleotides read TGCAGCGTTGAAGCGTGGGGCGCCACAGATACGCAGTATTTT.

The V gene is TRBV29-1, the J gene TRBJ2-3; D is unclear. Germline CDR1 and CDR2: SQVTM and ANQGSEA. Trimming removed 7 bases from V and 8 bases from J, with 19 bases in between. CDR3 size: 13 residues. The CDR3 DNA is TGCAGCGCTTGGACCAGGTCGAGAGGTACGCAGTATTTT. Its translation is CSAWTRSRGTQYF.

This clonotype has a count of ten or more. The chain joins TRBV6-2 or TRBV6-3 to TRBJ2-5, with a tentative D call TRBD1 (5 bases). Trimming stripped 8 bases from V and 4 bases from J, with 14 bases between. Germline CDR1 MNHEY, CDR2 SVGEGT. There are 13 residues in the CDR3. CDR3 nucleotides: TGTGCCAGCGGTAGGGGTGAGGCAGAGACCCAGTACTTC. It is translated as CASGRGEAETQYF.

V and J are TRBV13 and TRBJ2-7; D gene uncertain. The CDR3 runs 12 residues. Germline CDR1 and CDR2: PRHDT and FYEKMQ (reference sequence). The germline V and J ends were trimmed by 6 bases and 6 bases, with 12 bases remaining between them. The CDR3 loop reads CASSSFPGEQYF. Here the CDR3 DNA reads TGTGCCAGCAGTTCCTTCCCAGGCGAGCAGTACTTC.

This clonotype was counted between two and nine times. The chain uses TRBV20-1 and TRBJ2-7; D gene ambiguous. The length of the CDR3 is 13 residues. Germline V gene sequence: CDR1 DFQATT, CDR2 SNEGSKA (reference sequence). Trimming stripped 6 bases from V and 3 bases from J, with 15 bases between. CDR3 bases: TGCAGTGCAATACCTGACGGACGCTACGAGCAGTACTTC. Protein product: CSAIPDGRYEQYF.

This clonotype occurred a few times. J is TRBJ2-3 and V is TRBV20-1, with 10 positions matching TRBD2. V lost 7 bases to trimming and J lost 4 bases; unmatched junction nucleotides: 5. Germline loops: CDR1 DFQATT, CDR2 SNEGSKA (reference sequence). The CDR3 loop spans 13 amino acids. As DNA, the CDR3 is TGCAGTGTTCAGCGGGGGGGCCCAGATACGCAGTATTTT. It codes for CSVQRGGPDTQYF.

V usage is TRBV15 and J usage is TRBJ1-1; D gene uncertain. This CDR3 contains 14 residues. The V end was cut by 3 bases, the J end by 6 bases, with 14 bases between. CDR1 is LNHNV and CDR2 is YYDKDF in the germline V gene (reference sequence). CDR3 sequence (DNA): TGTGCCACCAGCAGTCCCCTGGGTCTGTCTGAAGCTTTCTTT. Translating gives CATSSPLGLSEAFF. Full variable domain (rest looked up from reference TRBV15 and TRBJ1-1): DAMVIQNPRYQVTQFGKPVTLSCSQTLNHNVMYWYQQKSSQAPKLLFHYYDKDFNNEADTPDNFQSRRPNTSFCFLDIRSPGLGDTAMYLCATSSPLGLSEAFFGQGTRLTVV.

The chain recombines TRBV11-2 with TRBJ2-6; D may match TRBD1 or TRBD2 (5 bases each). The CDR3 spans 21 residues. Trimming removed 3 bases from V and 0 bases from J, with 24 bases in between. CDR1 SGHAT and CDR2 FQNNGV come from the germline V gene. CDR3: CASSFEPRGVEASSGANVLTF. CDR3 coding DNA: TGTGCCAGCAGCTTTGAACCGCGAGGGGTAGAGGCAAGCTCTGGGGCCAACGTCCTGACTTTC.

The CDR3 here is CASIPLGARYEQYF. In nucleotides, the CDR3 is TGTGCCAGCATCCCACTGGGGGCGCGGTACGAGCAGTACTTC. The J gene is TRBJ2-5, the V gene TRBV6-2 or TRBV6-3, with D maybe TRBD1 (6 bases). The J call may be wrong; the DNA end is better matched by TRBJ2-7. The CDR3 covers 14 residues. Germline assignment: CDR1 MNHEY and CDR2 SVGEGT.

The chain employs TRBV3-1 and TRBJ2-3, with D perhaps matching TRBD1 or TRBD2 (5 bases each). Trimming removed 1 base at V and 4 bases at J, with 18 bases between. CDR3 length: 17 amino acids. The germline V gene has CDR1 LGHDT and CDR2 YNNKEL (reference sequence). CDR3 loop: CASSQGIWGSDPDTQYF. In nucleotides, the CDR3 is TGTGCCAGCAGCCAAGGCATTTGGGGGTCCGACCCAGATACGCAGTATTTT.